This T cell receptor (beta chain) was retrieved from a study of cytomegalovirus exposure and HLA in healthy donors. Study as a whole: Early released data comprised around 79 million unique TCRs from HLA-typed donors.

The junction had 8 bases not matched to a gene; V was cut back by 0 bases and J by 4 bases. The CDR3 runs 17 residues. Germline values: CDR1 MGHRA, CDR2 YSYEKL. Amplification used 60 Vbeta primers and 13 Jbeta primers. The table came from immunoSEQ multiplex PCR; TCRdb's copy has only in-frame clones and leaves some out. The data contain roughly 100,000 clones, just under 80% of them seen just once; the ten biggest clones take up around 1.3%. The rearrangement uses TRBV4-1 and TRBJ2-2; 7 positions match TRBD1. The clonotype originates from a man aged 25 to 40 in good health and CMV-seronegative. Sequenced material: PBMCs. CDR3 sequence (DNA): TGCGCCAGCAGCCAAGAAGGTCTCAGACAGGGCACCGGGGAGCTGTTTTTT. Its translation is CASSQEGLRQGTGELFF.